Each of the 4 T cell receptor beta chains below was sequenced from the same sample in a study of CD8 T cells in ankylosing spondylitis (dated by TCRdb to about 2017). The protocol used for the library was 5' RACE. Sequencing took place on an Illumina HiSeq 2500. TCRdb reran the public reads through fastp at Q25 and MiXCR, keeping productive beta chains. Rows with a matching CDR3 protein are joined into one entry that keeps the most common DNA and genes. For this sample the table gives hundreds of thousands of distinct CDR3 sequences, of which approximately 8.4% were detected only once. Of the sample, around 4.9% is held by the ten largest clones. The sequencing input was blood, either unsorted or a sorted T cell fraction (not recorded which). The origin of the receptors is a female donor with ankylosing spondylitis or in good health (not recorded which).

This clonotype was counted ten times or more. V usage is TRBV4-1 and J usage is TRBJ1-2; 8 bases align to TRBD1. Germline loops: CDR1 MGHRA, CDR2 YSYEKL. Trimming at V came to 4 bases and at J to 4 bases, leaving 5 bases not matched to a gene. The CDR3 loop spans 14 amino acids. CDR3 amino acids: CASSPQGQVYGYTF. CDR3 nucleotides: TGCGCCAGCAGCCCGCAGGGACAGGTCTATGGCTACACCTTC.

This clonotype was recorded many times. The chain couples TRBV3-1 to TRBJ2-6; D gene ambiguous. The CDR3 contains 17 residues. Trimming removed 1 base at V and 0 bases at J, with 10 bases between. CDR1 and CDR2 from the germline V gene are LGHDT and YNNKEL (reference sequence). The CDR3 region is CASSQVNSPSGANVLTF. The DNA of the CDR3 is TGTGCCAGCAGCCAAGTGAACAGTCCCTCTGGGGCCAACGTCCTGACTTTC.

This clonotype was counted at least ten times. This rearrangement joins TRBV12-3 or TRBV12-4 to TRBJ2-5, with D possibly being TRBD1 (6 bases). Trimming removed 7 bases from V and 1 base from J, with 16 bases in between. CDR3 length: 15 amino acids. The chain's CDR3 is CASTPRDIIQETQYF. CDR3 nucleotide sequence: TGTGCCAGCACCCCCCGGGACATAATCCAAGAGACCCAGTACTTC.

This clonotype was seen many times. This chain links TRBV12-3 or TRBV12-4 with TRBJ2-7; D not resolved. The CDR3 totals 17 residues. Trimming took 3 bases from V and 0 from J, leaving 18 bases between them. The CDR3 loop reads CASSLLPLGEVSYEQYF. DNA of the CDR3: TGTGCCAGCAGTTTGCTCCCCTTGGGTGAAGTCTCCTACGAGCAGTACTTC.